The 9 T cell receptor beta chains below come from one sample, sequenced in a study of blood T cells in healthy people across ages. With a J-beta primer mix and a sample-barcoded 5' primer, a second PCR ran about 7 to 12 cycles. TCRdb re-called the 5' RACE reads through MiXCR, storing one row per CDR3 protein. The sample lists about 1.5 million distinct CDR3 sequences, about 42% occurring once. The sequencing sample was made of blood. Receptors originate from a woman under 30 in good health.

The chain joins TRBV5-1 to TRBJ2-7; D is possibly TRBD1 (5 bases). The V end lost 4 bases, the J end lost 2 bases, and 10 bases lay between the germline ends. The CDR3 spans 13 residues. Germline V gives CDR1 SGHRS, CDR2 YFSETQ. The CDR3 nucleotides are TGCGCCAGCAGCATTGACAGACCCTACGAGCAGTACTTC. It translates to CASSIDRPYEQYF.

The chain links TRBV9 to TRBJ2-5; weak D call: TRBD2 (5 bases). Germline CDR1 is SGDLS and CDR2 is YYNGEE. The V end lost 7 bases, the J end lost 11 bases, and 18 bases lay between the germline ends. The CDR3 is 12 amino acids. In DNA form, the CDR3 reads TGTGCCAGCGGGCGGGCCTACAATGAGCAGTACTTC. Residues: CASGRAYNEQYF.

The CDR3 nucleotides read TGCGCCACAGGAGATGGACGGTTGAACACTGAAGCTTTCTTT. Translated, it gives CATGDGRLNTEAFF. The chain joins TRBV5-1 to TRBJ1-1; unclear D gene. V dropped 9 bases and J dropped 0 bases, with 15 bases sitting between them. Germline V gene sequence: CDR1 SGHRS, CDR2 YFSETQ. The CDR3 runs to 14 residues.

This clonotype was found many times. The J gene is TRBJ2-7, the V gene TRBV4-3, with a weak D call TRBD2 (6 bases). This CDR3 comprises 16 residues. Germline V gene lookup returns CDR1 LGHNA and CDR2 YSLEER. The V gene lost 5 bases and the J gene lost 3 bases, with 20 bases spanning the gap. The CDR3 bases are TGCGCCAGCAGCAAAGGATCCGGGACTGGACACTACGAGCAGTACTTC. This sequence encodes CASSKGSGTGHYEQYF.

The CDR3 bases are TGTGCCAGCAGTTACTCCCCGGACATTGGTGCTACCGGGGAGCTGTTTTTT. This encodes CASSYSPDIGATGELFF. This chain uses TRBV6-2 or TRBV6-3 with TRBJ2-2; perhaps TRBD1 as D (5 bases). V lost 0 bases to trimming and J lost 5 bases, with 16 bases between them. CDR1 is MNHEY, CDR2 SVGEGT, per germline. The CDR3 has 17 amino acids.

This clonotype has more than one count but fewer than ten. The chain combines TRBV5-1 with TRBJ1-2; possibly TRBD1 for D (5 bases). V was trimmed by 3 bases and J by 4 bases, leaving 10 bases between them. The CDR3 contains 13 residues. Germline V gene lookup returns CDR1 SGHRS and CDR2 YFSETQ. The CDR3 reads CASSSGRFYGYTF. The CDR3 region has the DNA TGCGCCAGCAGCTCGGGACGGTTCTATGGCTACACCTTC. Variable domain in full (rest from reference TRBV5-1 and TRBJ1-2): KAGVTQTPRYLIKTRGQQVTLSCSPISGHRSVSWYQQTPGQGLQFLFEYFSETQRNKGNFPGRFSGRQFSNSRSEMNVSTLELGDSALYLCASSSGRFYGYTFGSGTRLTVV.

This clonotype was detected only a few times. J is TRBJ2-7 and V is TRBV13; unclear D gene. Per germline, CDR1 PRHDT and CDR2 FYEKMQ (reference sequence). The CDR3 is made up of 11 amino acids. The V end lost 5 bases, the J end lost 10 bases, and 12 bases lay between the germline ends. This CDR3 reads CASSLGPNQYF. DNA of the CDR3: TGTGCCAGCAGCCTGGGTCCAAACCAGTACTTC.

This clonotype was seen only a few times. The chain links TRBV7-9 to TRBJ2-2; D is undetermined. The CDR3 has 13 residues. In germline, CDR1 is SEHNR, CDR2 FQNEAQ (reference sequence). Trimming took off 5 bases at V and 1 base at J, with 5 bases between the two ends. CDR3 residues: CASSPGNTGELFF. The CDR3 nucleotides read TGTGCCAGCAGCCCAGGGAACACCGGGGAGCTGTTTTTT.

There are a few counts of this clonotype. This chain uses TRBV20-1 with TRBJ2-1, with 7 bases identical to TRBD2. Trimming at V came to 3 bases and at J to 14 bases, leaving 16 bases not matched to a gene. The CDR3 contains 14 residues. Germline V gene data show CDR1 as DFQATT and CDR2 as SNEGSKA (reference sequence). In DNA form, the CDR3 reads TGCAGTGCTAGGGACCTCGAGACTAGCTTGTTGAAGTTCTTC. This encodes CSARDLETSLLKFF.